The 29 T cell receptor beta chains below come from one sample, sequenced in a study of blood T cell repertoires in COVID-19. The protocol was immunoSEQ multiplex PCR, while the TCRdb copy is restricted to in-frame clones and leaves out a portion. The sample has around 250,000 clones, around 93% seen once. Sequenced sample: PBMCs or T cells enriched from blood (not recorded which). These receptors all come from a human donor in a cohort exposed to, infected with or recovered from COVID-19 (not recorded which). The donor label of this sample is uncertain.

This chain links TRBV27 with TRBJ1-2, with TRBD1 matching 9 bases. The V gene's germline CDR1 is MNHEY and CDR2 SMNVEV (reference sequence). With V trimmed by 0 bases and J by 3 bases, 11 bases remained unmatched. The CDR3 is 18 residues long. The CDR3 reads CASSLSNFGTGLHYGYTF. CDR3 nucleotides: TGTGCCAGCAGTTTATCGAATTTCGGGACAGGGCTTCACTATGGCTACACCTTC.

The rearrangement joins TRBV12-5 to TRBJ2-5; 10 bases line up with TRBD1. V gave up 5 bases and J gave up 1 base; unmatched junction bases: 7. The germline V gene has CDR1 LGHNT and CDR2 FRNRAP. The CDR3 is made up of 16 amino acids. The CDR3 loop reads CASGQGQGRGQETQYF. In DNA, the CDR3 is TGTGCTAGTGGTCAGGGACAGGGGAGGGGCCAAGAGACCCAGTACTTC.

The chain links TRBV30 to TRBJ2-2; TRBD1 agrees at 11 bases. V shed 3 bases, J shed 6 bases, and the junction held 3 bases outside the gene matches. The CDR3 has 14 residues. Per the germline V gene, CDR1 is GTSNPN and CDR2 is SVGIG (reference sequence). The CDR3 here is CAWRGTGGAGELFF. Here the CDR3 DNA reads TGTGCCTGGAGAGGGACAGGGGGTGCCGGGGAGCTGTTTTTT. Drawing the rest from reference TRBV30 and TRBJ2-2, the complete variable domain is SQTIHQWPATLVQPVGSPLSLECTVEGTSNPNLYWYRQAAGRGLQLLFYSVGIGQISSEVPQNLSASRPQDRQFILSSKKLLLSDSGFYLCAWRGTGGAGELFFGEGSRLTVL.

V is TRBV11-2 and J is TRBJ1-2; 11 bases align to TRBD1. After removal of 5 bases from V and 8 bases from J, the junction contained 10 bases not matched to a gene. CDR3 size: 15 residues. Per the germline V gene, CDR1 is SGHAT and CDR2 is FQNNGV. CDR3 residues: CASSHFGQGAGGYTF. The CDR3 bases are TGTGCCAGCAGCCATTTTGGACAGGGGGCCGGGGGCTACACCTTC.

The gene calls are TRBV19 and TRBJ1-1; perhaps TRBD1 as D (5 bases). The CDR3 runs 14 residues. Between the trimmed V and J ends, which lost 4 bases and 4 bases, there was a span of 13 bases. Germline V gives CDR1 LNHDA, CDR2 SQIVND (reference sequence). The CDR3 region is CASSTRLGGTEAFF. The DNA of the CDR3 is TGTGCCAGTAGTACCCGTCTCGGGGGCACTGAAGCTTTCTTT. Together with reference TRBV19 and TRBJ1-1, the CDR3 gives the full variable domain: DGGITQSPKYLFRKEGQNVTLSCEQNLNHDAMYWYRQDPGQGLRLIYYSQIVNDFQKGDIAEGYSVSREKKESFPLTVTSAQKNPTAFYLCASSTRLGGTEAFFGQGTRLTVV.

The rearrangement uses TRBV10-3 and TRBJ1-2; 7 positions match TRBD1. The CDR3 has 13 amino acids. The V gene end was trimmed by 8 bases and the J gene end by 6 bases; junction bases not matched to a gene: 9. In germline, CDR1 is ENHRY, CDR2 SYGVKD. The CDR3 here is CAISGQETNGYTF. The CDR3 DNA follows: TGTGCCATCTCCGGACAGGAAACAAATGGCTACACCTTC.

This chain joins TRBV2 and TRBJ2-7; D may be TRBD2 (6 bases). Germline values: CDR1 SNHLY, CDR2 FYNNEI. CDR3 length: 16 amino acids. V lost 0 bases and J 6 bases, leaving 18 bases between the germline ends. As DNA, the CDR3 is TGTGCCAGCAGTGAAGCGCAGGGACTCTACCAGTCCGAGCAGTACTTC. The encoded protein is CASSEAQGLYQSEQYF.

The chain recombines TRBV30 with TRBJ1-1; 7 nucleotides align to TRBD1. Germline CDR1 reads GTSNPN; CDR2 reads SVGIG (reference sequence). V was clipped by 1 base and J by 2 bases; unmatched bases: 4. This CDR3 region has 14 residues. CDR3 in amino acids: CAWSARTGNTEAFF. Here the CDR3 DNA reads TGTGCCTGGAGTGCCCGGACAGGCAACACTGAAGCTTTCTTT.

The J gene is TRBJ1-6, the V gene TRBV2; no firm D call. Germline assignment: CDR1 SNHLY and CDR2 FYNNEI. CDR3 size: 12 residues. V shed 3 bases and J shed 8 bases, with 5 bases lying between them. The CDR3 spells CASSDQDSPLHF. The CDR3 DNA reads as TGTGCCAGCAGTGATCAGGATTCACCCCTCCACTTT. Full variable domain (missing parts from reference TRBV2 and TRBJ1-6): EPEVTQTPSHQVTQMGQEVILRCVPISNHLYFYWYRQILGQKVEFLVSFYNNEISEKSEIFDDQFSVERPDGSNFTLKIRSTKLEDSAMYFCASSDQDSPLHFGNGTRLTVT.

The rearrangement joins TRBV6-5 to TRBJ1-2; 7 bases fit TRBD1. The CDR3 covers 14 residues. Germline trimming cut 6 bases from V and 4 bases from J; bases unmatched to any gene: 8. CDR1 is MNHEY and CDR2 is SVGAGI in the germline V gene. CDR3 loop: CASSRAGTAYGYTF. The CDR3 DNA follows: TGTGCCAGCAGCCGCGCCGGGACAGCCTATGGCTACACCTTC.

The CDR3 reads CAISEAYPLRPREGGTEAFF. The CDR3 region has the DNA TGTGCCATCAGTGAGGCCTATCCCCTTCGGCCGAGGGAAGGGGGTACTGAAGCTTTCTTT. The J gene is TRBJ1-1, the V gene TRBV10-3, with TRBD1 as a possible D gene (6 bases). Trimming pared 2 bases from V and 5 bases from J, leaving 30 bases between. There are 20 residues in the CDR3. Germline V gives CDR1 ENHRY, CDR2 SYGVKD.

This clone was seen more than once but under ten times. This sequence joins TRBV30 and TRBJ1-2, with TRBD1 matching over 7 bases. The CDR3 sequence is 12 residues long. From germline, CDR1 is GTSNPN and CDR2 SVGIG (reference sequence). V trimming: 3 bases; J trimming: 14 bases; junction bases outside the gene matches: 12. CDR3 region: CAWRQDRSTQTF. The DNA of the CDR3 is TGTGCCTGGAGGCAGGACAGGTCGACACAGACCTTC.

The chain couples TRBV30 to TRBJ1-1; 8 positions agree with TRBD1. J gave up 2 bases and V 3 bases, and 11 bases lay outside the gene matches. CDR1 GTSNPN and CDR2 SVGIG come from the germline V gene (reference sequence). The CDR3 extends over 16 amino acids. CDR3 nucleotides: TGTGCCTGGAGCCTACCTCGGGACAGGACTAACACTGAAGCTTTCTTT. Amino acid sequence: CAWSLPRDRTNTEAFF.

For this clone: The sample holds other DNA sequences that translate to the same CDR3. CDR3 loop: CAISGQGGNQPQHF. In DNA, the CDR3 is TGTGCCATCAGCGGACAGGGAGGGAATCAGCCCCAGCATTTT. The chain links TRBV10-3 to TRBJ1-5; 8 positions agree with TRBD1. This CDR3 comprises 14 residues. J gave up 4 bases and V 6 bases, and 5 bases lay outside the gene matches. Per germline, CDR1 ENHRY and CDR2 SYGVKD.

V is TRBV3-1 (or the pseudogene TRBV3-2) and J is TRBJ2-2; tentatively, D is TRBD2 (6 bases). Per the germline V gene, CDR1 is LGHDT and CDR2 is YNNKEL (reference sequence). V lost 0 bases, J lost 0 bases, and 8 bases lay in between. The CDR3 consists of 16 residues. CDR3 sequence reads: CASSQDLAANTGELFF. As DNA, the CDR3 is TGTGCCAGCAGCCAAGACTTAGCGGCGAACACCGGGGAGCTGTTTTTT.

The chain has TRBV5-6 and TRBJ2-1; TRBD1 matches at 10 bases. V trimming: 6 bases; J trimming: 5 bases; junction bases outside the gene matches: 11. The CDR3 is made up of 16 amino acids. Germline V CDR1 and CDR2: SGHDT, YYEEEE. The CDR3 sequence: CASTQMTGGYNNEQFF. The CDR3 DNA follows: TGTGCCAGCACCCAAATGACAGGGGGCTACAACAATGAGCAGTTCTTC.

V is TRBV18 and J is TRBJ2-1; 7 positions match TRBD1. J lost 2 bases, V lost 2 bases, and 12 bases had no gene match. The germline gives CDR1 KGHSH, CDR2 LQKENI. The CDR3 length is 18 residues. Here the CDR3 reads CASSPDETGTEPYNEQFF. CDR3 sequence (DNA): TGTGCCAGCTCACCAGACGAAACCGGGACAGAGCCCTACAATGAGCAGTTCTTC.

The chain uses TRBV5-4 and TRBJ1-1; D is possibly TRBD1 (6 bases). CDR1 and CDR2 from the germline V gene are SGHNT and YYREEE (reference sequence). Trimming pared 2 bases from V and 1 base from J, leaving 9 bases between. CDR3 size: 14 residues. CDR3 loop: CASSLRGGNTEAFF. The CDR3 DNA follows: TGTGCCAGCAGCTTAAGGGGGGGGAACACTGAAGCTTTCTTT.

The V gene is TRBV28, the J gene TRBJ1-6, with 8 bases that match TRBD1. The J segment lost 14 bases and the V segment lost 5 bases, leaving 20 bases of the junction unmatched. The CDR3 totals 17 residues. Germline V CDR1 and CDR2: MDHEN, SYDVKM. Here the CDR3 DNA reads TGTGCCAGCAGTCTTGAGGGAGCCGGGACAGGCCTTGGAACCCTCCACTTT. Amino acids: CASSLEGAGTGLGTLHF.

The chain recombines TRBV5-6 with TRBJ2-1; 9 bases align to TRBD2. V dropped 2 bases and J dropped 8; count of bases not matched to a gene: 14. Germline V gives CDR1 SGHDT, CDR2 YYEEEE. This CDR3 has 17 amino acids. DNA for the CDR3: TGTGCCAGCAGCTTAATGGGCGGGGGGGCCGTCGGGCATGAGCAGTTCTTC. Amino acid sequence: CASSLMGGGAVGHEQFF.

Only one count was recorded for this clone. The chain combines TRBV3-1 (or the pseudogene TRBV3-2) with TRBJ2-7, with D maybe TRBD2 (5 bases). Trimming pared 4 bases from V and 2 bases from J, leaving 6 bases between. The CDR3 is 12 residues long. Germline V gene lookup returns CDR1 LGHDT and CDR2 YNNKEL (reference sequence). CDR3 nucleotide sequence: TGTGCCAGCAGCCGGAGGACCTACGAGCAGTACTTC. It specifies CASSRRTYEQYF.

The chain is built from TRBV5-4 and TRBJ1-2, with D tentatively TRBD1 (6 bases). The CDR3 sequence is 13 residues long. Between the trimmed V and J ends, which lost 3 bases and 4 bases, there was a span of 10 bases. Germline assignment: CDR1 SGHNT and CDR2 YYREEE (reference sequence). CDR3 amino acids: CASSSGQRYGYTF. DNA of the CDR3: TGTGCCAGCAGCTCCGGACAGCGCTATGGCTACACCTTC.

The chain has TRBV11-2 and TRBJ2-5, with a possible D match to TRBD1 (6 bases). V lost 5 bases to trimming and J lost 7 bases, with 20 bases between them. The germline V gene has CDR1 SGHAT and CDR2 FQNNGV. The CDR3 extends over 15 amino acids. CDR3 in DNA: TGTGCCAGCAGCCCCGTGAGGGGACCGACAGGGACCCAGTACTTC. Translation: CASSPVRGPTGTQYF.

This clone was seen more than once but under ten times. This rearrangement joins TRBV6-5 to TRBJ1-4; unclear D gene. The CDR3 has 13 residues. Germline CDR1 and CDR2: MNHEY and SVGAGI. V dropped 4 bases and J dropped 5 bases, with 8 bases sitting between them. CDR3 sequence reads: CASSWQRNEKLFF. DNA for the CDR3: TGTGCCAGCAGTTGGCAGAGGAATGAAAAACTGTTTTTT.

The rearrangement joins TRBV7-2 to TRBJ1-3; no clear D. Germline V gene data show CDR1 as SGHTA and CDR2 as FQGNSA. This CDR3 spans 13 amino acids. The germline V and J ends were trimmed by 5 bases and 5 bases, with 10 bases remaining between them. The CDR3 reads CASSVNSRNTIYF. DNA for the CDR3: TGTGCCAGCAGCGTAAACAGTAGAAACACCATATATTTT.

The chain combines TRBV28 with TRBJ2-1; 9 nucleotides align to TRBD2. The CDR3 contains 15 residues. V lost 3 bases and J lost 7; bases outside the gene matches: 7. Per germline, CDR1 MDHEN and CDR2 SYDVKM. CDR3 sequence reads: CASSLVRGGQNEQFF. CDR3 nucleotides: TGTGCCAGCAGTTTGGTGCGGGGGGGCCAAAATGAGCAGTTCTTC.

V and J are TRBV19 and TRBJ2-1; no clear D gene. The CDR3 is made up of 14 amino acids. Between the trimmed V and J ends, which lost 3 bases and 7 bases, there was a span of 13 bases. CDR1 LNHDA and CDR2 SQIVND come from the germline V gene (reference sequence). CDR3 sequence (DNA): TGTGCCAGTAGTATCCCCATGACGGGTAATGAGCAGTTCTTC. Residues: CASSIPMTGNEQFF.

This clone was detected only a few times. The rearrangement joins TRBV9 to TRBJ2-1, with 11 bases fitting TRBD2. V lost 4 bases, J lost 5 bases, and 8 bases stayed unmatched. Germline V gives CDR1 SGDLS, CDR2 YYNGEE. The CDR3 has 16 amino acids. The CDR3 here is CASSSRLAGSHNEQFF. The CDR3 DNA sequence: TGTGCCAGCAGCTCCCGACTAGCGGGGTCCCACAATGAGCAGTTCTTC.

The chain carries TRBV4-3 and TRBJ2-1; possibly TRBD2 for D (5 bases). This CDR3 spans 14 amino acids. Between the trimmed V and J ends, which lost 3 bases and 7 bases, there was a span of 13 bases. From germline, CDR1 is LGHNA and CDR2 YSLEER. The CDR3 reads CASSHSLAPNEQFF. Here the CDR3 DNA reads TGCGCCAGCAGCCATTCTCTAGCTCCAAATGAGCAGTTCTTC.